The 14 T cell receptor beta chains below come from one sample, sequenced in a study of blood T cell repertoires in COVID-19. Sequencing used immunoSEQ multiplex PCR; TCRdb keeps in-frame clones, though not all of them. The data contain under 250,000 clones, 75% to 90% of them singletons. The material sequenced was peripheral blood. The receptors were sampled from a woman aged 70 to 79 with COVID-19, enrolled during active disease.

V usage is TRBV12-3 or TRBV12-4 and J usage is TRBJ2-7; the D is unclear. Trimming took off 5 bases at V and 0 bases at J, with 8 bases between the two ends. The CDR3 sequence is 13 residues long. The CDR3 protein is CASSRVLSYEQYF. The CDR3 region has the DNA TGTGCCAGCAGTCGGGTTCTCTCCTACGAGCAGTACTTC.

The J gene is TRBJ2-3, the V gene TRBV9; no firm D call. This CDR3 region has 15 residues. Germline V lookup: CDR1 SGDLS, CDR2 YYNGEE. The germline V and J ends were trimmed by 0 bases and 2 bases, with 10 bases remaining between them. The CDR3 region has the DNA TGTGCCAGCAGCGTAGATTGGCTTAACACAGATACGCAGTATTTT. This encodes CASSVDWLNTDTQYF.

This clone was detected only once. V is TRBV27 and J is TRBJ2-3, with 8 bases fitting TRBD1. The V segment lost 6 bases and the J segment 5 bases; nucleotides outside the gene matches: 13. The germline CDR1 and CDR2 sequences are MNHEY and SMNVEV (reference sequence). The CDR3 is 16 amino acids. The DNA for the CDR3 is TGTGCCAGCAGGCCAAGAAAGGGCAGGGGGCGAGATACGCAGTATTTT. It translates to CASRPRKGRGRDTQYF.

This clone was seen more than once but under ten times. The genes are TRBV6-2 or TRBV6-3 and TRBJ1-6; TRBD1 might be the D (5 bases). CDR1 is MNHEY, CDR2 SVGEGT, per germline. V dropped 5 bases and J dropped 3 bases, with 11 bases sitting between them. The CDR3 has 15 amino acids. CDR3 protein: CASSKTASYNSPLHF. For the CDR3, the DNA is TGTGCCAGCAGTAAGACAGCAAGCTATAATTCACCCCTCCACTTT.

The V gene is TRBV25-1, the J gene TRBJ2-7; D perhaps matches TRBD1 (6 bases). CDR1 is MGHDK and CDR2 is SYGVNS in the germline V gene. The CDR3 runs to 16 residues. V was shortened by 5 bases and J by 0 bases, with 17 bases between the two germline ends. The CDR3 DNA reads TGTGCCAGCAGTCAATTAGGACAGTCCGACTCCTACGAGCAGTACTTC. The encoded protein is CASSQLGQSDSYEQYF.

The genes are TRBV6-6 and TRBJ1-5; D might be TRBD1 (5 bases). This CDR3 is built from 16 residues. Germline CDR1 MNHNY, CDR2 SVGAGI (reference sequence). Trimming stripped 7 bases from V and 4 bases from J, with 20 bases between. The CDR3 DNA reads TGTGCCAGCACAACCCCCGGGGGGACTGGGAATCAGCCCCAGCATTTT. This gives the protein CASTTPGGTGNQPQHF.

V usage is TRBV19 and J usage is TRBJ1-6, with D perhaps matching TRBD1 (5 bases). Per germline, CDR1 LNHDA and CDR2 SQIVND (reference sequence). The CDR3 totals 15 residues. Trimming took off 8 bases at V and 14 bases at J, with 25 bases between the two ends. The chain's CDR3 is CASGAGGGSRRALHF. For the CDR3, the DNA is TGTGCCAGTGGAGCCGGGGGGGGGTCCCGTAGGGCCCTCCACTTT.

The chain joins TRBV9 to TRBJ1-2; TRBD1 aligns across 7 bases. V shed 0 bases and J 8 bases; nucleotides not matched to a gene: 7. The CDR3 has 14 residues. Germline values: CDR1 SGDLS, CDR2 YYNGEE. In DNA, the CDR3 is TGTGCCAGCAGCGTAGGAGAGGGGGCGAGAGGCTACACCTTC. Amino acids: CASSVGEGARGYTF.

The genes are TRBV24-1 and TRBJ2-2; 9 positions match TRBD1. The CDR3 loop spans 16 amino acids. V shed 3 bases, J shed 1 base, and the junction held 2 bases outside the gene matches. Germline V gene sequence: CDR1 KGHDR, CDR2 SFDVKD. The CDR3 nucleotides read TGTGCCACCAGTGATGGGACAGGGAAGAACACCGGGGAGCTGTTTTTT. Encoded protein: CATSDGTGKNTGELFF.

This clone was detected only a few times. The chain joins TRBV24-1 to TRBJ2-1, with D possibly matching TRBD2 (6 bases). The length of the CDR3 is 18 residues. V lost 2 bases and J 7 bases, leaving 23 bases between the germline ends. The germline CDR1 and CDR2 sequences are KGHDR and SFDVKD. CDR3 residues: CATSDSGVKGLRGNEQFF. The CDR3 DNA follows: TGTGCCACCAGTGATTCGGGGGTTAAGGGACTCCGAGGGAATGAGCAGTTCTTC.

CDR3 sequence: CASGLAGNNSPLHF. The CDR3 bases are TGTGCCAGCGGATTGGCGGGCAATAATTCACCCCTCCACTTT. The rearrangement uses TRBV25-1 and TRBJ1-6; D gene unclear. V was trimmed by 8 bases and J by 5 bases, leaving 13 bases between them. The germline V gene encodes CDR1 MGHDK and CDR2 SYGVNS. The CDR3 runs 14 residues.

Concerning this clone: A much larger clone differs from this one at a single base, so this may be a read error. The V call is TRBV11-2, the J call TRBJ1-1; 8 bases agree with TRBD1. J was trimmed by 1 base and V by 2 bases; bases with no gene match: 3. The CDR3 contains 15 residues. Germline assignment: CDR1 SGHAT and CDR2 FQNNGV. The CDR3 region has the DNA TGTGCCAGCAGCTTACGGGGGACAGGGAACACTGAAGCTTTCTTT. Its protein product is CASSLRGTGNTEAFF.

The gene calls are TRBV24-1 and TRBJ1-6; D ambiguous. The CDR3 contains 15 residues. CDR1 and CDR2 from the germline V gene are KGHDR and SFDVKD. V lost 5 bases and J lost 7, with 14 bases in between. The CDR3 nucleotides are TGTGCCACCAGTGGCTTGAGGGAGAGCAATTCACCCCTCCACTTT. This translates into CATSGLRESNSPLHF.

This rearrangement joins TRBV5-1 to TRBJ2-5; TRBD2 is a possible D gene (6 bases). Per germline, CDR1 SGHRS and CDR2 YFSETQ. This CDR3 has 13 residues. V was cut by 5 bases and J by 2 bases, with 10 bases left in between. The CDR3 DNA follows: TGCGCCAGCAGTTCAGGACTACAAGAGACCCAGTACTTC. This encodes CASSSGLQETQYF.